The 29 T cell receptor beta chains below all came from one sample that was sequenced in a study of T cell responses to AZD1222 COVID-19 vaccine. Clones were sequenced by immunoSEQ multiplex PCR, and TCRdb holds only the in-frame ones, with some missing. Here the sample spans more than 110,000 clones, about 92% being singletons. The sample was peripheral blood, taken 28 days after the second AZD1222 dose. Receptors were obtained from an adult who received the AZD1222 COVID-19 vaccine.

The rearrangement uses TRBV27 and TRBJ1-5, with TRBD1 as a possible D gene (5 bases). Looked up from germline, CDR1 is MNHEY and CDR2 is SMNVEV (reference sequence). The length of the CDR3 is 16 residues. V was pared by 0 bases and J by 6 bases, with 15 bases between. CDR3 nucleotide sequence: TGTGCCAGCAGTTTATCAGGGGTAGGGTCGGGTCAGCCCCAGCATTTT. This sequence encodes CASSLSGVGSGQPQHF.

This chain links TRBV20-1 with TRBJ1-2; TRBD1 aligns across 8 bases. The CDR3 loop spans 15 amino acids. V gave up 3 bases and J gave up 6 bases; unmatched junction bases: 12. Germline V gene data show CDR1 as DFQATT and CDR2 as SNEGSKA (reference sequence). CDR3 coding DNA: TGCAGTGCTAGTGACGCCGGGACAGGCTATAATGGCTACACCTTC. This sequence encodes CSASDAGTGYNGYTF.

V usage is TRBV30 and J usage is TRBJ1-1; perhaps TRBD1 as D (6 bases). Germline V gene data show CDR1 as GTSNPN and CDR2 as SVGIG (reference sequence). Trimming took off 6 bases at V and 0 bases at J, with 11 bases between the two ends. This CDR3 contains 13 residues. As DNA, the CDR3 is TGTGCCTGCACAGGGCCCCTGAACACTGAAGCTTTCTTT. It yields the protein CACTGPLNTEAFF.

The chain combines TRBV6-2 or TRBV6-3 with TRBJ2-1, with D tentatively TRBD2 (5 bases). V lost 5 bases and J lost 4, with 15 bases in between. This CDR3 region has 15 residues. From germline, CDR1 is MNHEY and CDR2 SVGEGT. The CDR3 loop is CASSERVSSYNEQFF. CDR3 sequence (DNA): TGTGCCAGCAGTGAGAGGGTTAGCTCATACAATGAGCAGTTCTTC.

V gene TRBV19 combines with J gene TRBJ2-3; D might be TRBD1 (6 bases). The CDR3 has 16 residues. Germline V gene data show CDR1 as LNHDA and CDR2 as SQIVND (reference sequence). V dropped 6 bases and J dropped 1 base, with 17 bases sitting between them. CDR3 loop: CASRRHGGLRTDTQYF. The DNA for the CDR3 is TGTGCCAGTAGACGACATGGGGGCCTCCGCACAGATACGCAGTATTTT.

This sequence joins TRBV6-5 and TRBJ1-6; 7 bases match TRBD1. The length of the CDR3 is 14 residues. Germline V gene lookup returns CDR1 MNHEY and CDR2 SVGAGI. The V and J ends lost 6 bases and 5 bases, in that order; junction bases with no gene match: 4. DNA for the CDR3: TGTGCCAGCAGCACCGGGACAGATAATTCACCCCTCCACTTT. Its translation is CASSTGTDNSPLHF.

The chain has TRBV30 and TRBJ2-3; a weak D match, TRBD2 (5 bases). Germline V lookup: CDR1 GTSNPN, CDR2 SVGIG (reference sequence). Trimming pared 4 bases from V and 1 base from J, leaving 12 bases between. The CDR3 extends over 14 amino acids. The CDR3 here is CAWTVRAGTDTQYF. The DNA for the CDR3 is TGTGCCTGGACGGTGAGGGCCGGCACAGATACGCAGTATTTT. Based on the CDR3 plus reference TRBV30 and TRBJ2-3, the full variable domain is SQTIHQWPATLVQPVGSPLSLECTVEGTSNPNLYWYRQAAGRGLQLLFYSVGIGQISSEVPQNLSASRPQDRQFILSSKKLLLSDSGFYLCAWTVRAGTDTQYFGPGTRLTVL.

V is TRBV20-1 and J is TRBJ2-3, with D unresolved. The CDR3 is 11 residues long. Trimming took 6 bases from V and 0 from J, leaving 4 bases between them. Germline CDR1 reads DFQATT; CDR2 reads SNEGSKA (reference sequence). In DNA form, the CDR3 reads TGCAGTGCATCAAGCACAGATACGCAGTATTTT. Protein: CSASSTDTQYF.

The CDR3 DNA sequence: TGTGCCAGCAGCACGACAGAAGCTGGAAACACCATATATTTT. It encodes CASSTTEAGNTIYF. V gene TRBV5-4 combines with J gene TRBJ1-3; D possibly corresponds to TRBD1 (5 bases). The V gene lost 4 bases and the J gene lost 2 bases, with 10 bases spanning the gap. Germline loops: CDR1 SGHNT, CDR2 YYREEE (reference sequence). The length of the CDR3 is 14 residues.

V gene TRBV6-5 combines with J gene TRBJ1-1, with D maybe TRBD1 (5 bases). The CDR3 sequence is 14 residues long. The germline CDR1 and CDR2 sequences are MNHEY and SVGAGI. V dropped 2 bases and J dropped 8 bases, with 15 bases sitting between them. The CDR3 sequence: CASSYRDGIGEAFF. DNA for the CDR3: TGTGCCAGCAGTTACCGGGACGGGATAGGGGAAGCTTTCTTT.

The rearrangement links TRBV9 to TRBJ2-1; no reliable D call. CDR1 is SGDLS and CDR2 is YYNGEE in the germline V gene. Trimming removed 5 bases from V and 8 bases from J, with 17 bases in between. The CDR3 sequence is 14 residues long. The CDR3 loop reads CASRPDPFGHEQFF. As DNA, the CDR3 is TGTGCCAGCAGACCGGACCCGTTTGGCCATGAGCAGTTCTTC.

The chain uses TRBV15 and TRBJ1-4, with TRBD1 as a possible D gene (6 bases). The germline V gene has CDR1 LNHNV and CDR2 YYDKDF (reference sequence). V was cut by 3 bases and J by 5 bases, with 10 bases left in between. This CDR3 is 14 amino acids long. CDR3 nucleotides: TGTGCCACCAGCAGTAACAGGGAGAATGAAAAACTGTTTTTT. Amino acids: CATSSNRENEKLFF.

The chain has TRBV5-5 and TRBJ1-1; 7 bases align to TRBD1. In germline, CDR1 is SGHKS, CDR2 YYEKEE (reference sequence). Trimming removed 4 bases from V and 2 bases from J; junction bases left unmatched: 5. The CDR3 spans 14 residues. The CDR3 loop reads CASSRQGANTEAFF. The CDR3 DNA is TGTGCCAGCAGCCGACAGGGAGCCAACACTGAAGCTTTCTTT.

This rearrangement joins TRBV27 to TRBJ1-2; D is possibly TRBD1 (5 bases). CDR3 length: 12 residues. V gave up 6 bases and J gave up 6 bases, with 11 bases separating them. Germline-derived CDR1 and CDR2 are MNHEY and SMNVEV (reference sequence). CDR3: CASSPQGHGYTF. CDR3 DNA: TGTGCCAGCAGCCCCCAGGGCCATGGCTACACCTTC.

The chain uses TRBV7-9 and TRBJ2-1; 9 nucleotides agree with TRBD2. The ends lost 5 bases at V and 3 bases at J; junction bases unmatched: 5. The germline V gene encodes CDR1 SEHNR and CDR2 FQNEAQ (reference sequence). This CDR3 contains 15 residues. The CDR3 loop is CASSPGLADYNEQFF. DNA of the CDR3: TGTGCCAGCAGCCCGGGACTAGCAGACTACAATGAGCAGTTCTTC. Filled out from reference TRBV7-9 and TRBJ2-1, the complete variable domain reads DTGVSQNPRHKITKRGQNVTFRCDPISEHNRLYWYRQTLGQGPEFLTYFQNEAQLEKSRLLSDRFSAERPKGSFSTLEIQRTEQGDSAMYLCASSPGLADYNEQFFGPGTRLTVL.

The chain carries TRBV10-2 and TRBJ2-7; D possibly matches TRBD1 or TRBD2 (5 bases each). The ends were cut back, 7 bases at V and 3 bases at J, with 13 bases in the middle. The length of the CDR3 is 13 residues. Germline V gene lookup returns CDR1 WSHSY and CDR2 SAAADI. CDR3 bases: TGCGCCAGCACCAGGGACCCTAACTACGAGCAGTACTTC. Translating it yields CASTRDPNYEQYF.

The DNA of the CDR3 is TGCGCCAGCGGGAGACTGTCGGGGGAAAAACTGTTTTTT. This codes for CASGRLSGEKLFF. The J gene is TRBJ1-4, the V gene TRBV10-2; D remains unclear. Trimming removed 8 bases from V and 8 bases from J, with 15 bases in between. This CDR3 is built from 13 residues. Germline CDR1 reads WSHSY; CDR2 reads SAAADI.

This chain links TRBV5-1 with TRBJ1-1, with D perhaps TRBD1 (5 bases). Germline loops: CDR1 SGHRS, CDR2 YFSETQ. The CDR3 contains 16 residues. V was pared by 1 base and J by 6 bases, with 19 bases between. CDR3 loop: CASSLRAQGRKAEAFF. The DNA of the CDR3 is TGCGCCAGCAGCTTGAGGGCCCAGGGACGGAAGGCTGAAGCTTTCTTT.

The chain links TRBV2 to TRBJ2-3; perhaps TRBD2 as D (5 bases). The CDR3 runs 14 residues. Germline V gene lookup returns CDR1 SNHLY and CDR2 FYNNEI. V gave up 6 bases and J gave up 5 bases, with 15 bases separating them. This CDR3 reads CASRSGSGGDTQYF. CDR3 coding DNA: TGTGCCAGCAGAAGTGGGAGTGGTGGAGATACGCAGTATTTT.

The V gene is TRBV29-1, the J gene TRBJ2-2; the D is unclear. Deletions cut 4 bases from V and 2 bases from J, with 11 bases between. This CDR3 is built from 14 residues. Germline V gene lookup returns CDR1 SQVTM and CDR2 ANQGSEA. CDR3 sequence: CSVVTEYNTGELFF. As DNA, the CDR3 is TGCAGCGTTGTTACAGAATATAACACCGGGGAGCTGTTTTTT.

The chain is built from TRBV18 and TRBJ2-2, with a weak D call TRBD1 (5 bases). The ends were cut back, 0 bases at V and 4 bases at J, with 9 bases in the middle. The CDR3 totals 15 residues. CDR1 and CDR2 from the germline V gene are KGHSH and LQKENI. The CDR3 region has the DNA TGTGCCAGCTCACCACCAGGGGCCTTCACCGGGGAGCTGTTTTTT. It translates to CASSPPGAFTGELFF.

The genes are TRBV11-2 and TRBJ2-1; TRBD2 aligns across 8 bases. CDR3 length: 15 amino acids. V lost 1 base, J lost 5 bases, and 4 bases stayed unmatched. Germline-derived CDR1 and CDR2 are SGHAT and FQNNGV. The CDR3 DNA reads TGTGCCAGCAGCTTAGCCGGGAGGGTGGACAATGAGCAGTTCTTC. It is translated as CASSLAGRVDNEQFF.

This chain links TRBV19 with TRBJ1-1; D possibly corresponds to TRBD1 (5 bases). CDR1 and CDR2 (germline): LNHDA, SQIVND (reference sequence). V dropped 5 bases and J dropped 4 bases, with 14 bases sitting between them. The CDR3 consists of 14 residues. This chain's CDR3 is CASSVRQRPTEAFF. The CDR3 DNA is TGTGCCAGTAGTGTCAGACAGCGGCCCACTGAAGCTTTCTTT.

V and J are TRBV28 and TRBJ1-1; D remains unclear. The CDR3 length is 11 residues. V was shortened by 1 base and J by 8 bases, with 5 bases between the two germline ends. Per the germline V gene, CDR1 is MDHEN and CDR2 is SYDVKM. This CDR3 is CASSLSVEAFF. CDR3 in DNA: TGTGCCAGCAGTTTATCCGTAGAAGCTTTCTTT. Full variable domain (missing parts from reference TRBV28 and TRBJ1-1): DVKVTQSSRYLVKRTGEKVFLECVQDMDHENMFWYRQDPGLGLRLIYFSYDVKMKEKGDIPEGYSVSREKKERFSLILESASTNQTSMYLCASSLSVEAFFGQGTRLTVV.

The chain links TRBV2 to TRBJ2-2; D is possibly TRBD1 (5 bases). The germline V gene encodes CDR1 SNHLY and CDR2 FYNNEI. With 2 bases removed from V and 6 bases from J, the gap between germline ends came to 22 bases. CDR3 size: 18 residues. Here the CDR3 reads CASSETMGQAGLAGELFF. The CDR3 DNA sequence: TGTGCCAGCAGTGAAACGATGGGGCAGGCAGGTCTAGCCGGGGAGCTGTTTTTT.

The chain employs TRBV12-5 and TRBJ1-1; D is ambiguous. The CDR3 has 13 residues. Deletions cut 2 bases from V and 1 base from J, with 5 bases between. Germline CDR1 is LGHNT and CDR2 is FRNRAP. For the CDR3, the DNA is TGTGCTAGTGGTTTGTCTTCGAACACTGAAGCTTTCTTT. This codes for CASGLSSNTEAFF.

This clone was seen a few times. The chain joins TRBV3-1 (or the pseudogene TRBV3-2) to TRBJ2-7; D possibly matches TRBD1 or TRBD2 (5 bases each). The V end was cut by 4 bases, the J end by 2 bases, with 15 bases between. Germline V gene sequence: CDR1 LGHDT, CDR2 YNNKEL (reference sequence). This CDR3 contains 15 residues. The CDR3 is CASSPAPGTTYEQYF. The CDR3 DNA follows: TGTGCCAGCAGCCCCGCTCCCGGGACCACCTACGAGCAGTACTTC.

J is TRBJ2-2 and V is TRBV24-1; TRBD2 matches at 11 bases. The germline V gene has CDR1 KGHDR and CDR2 SFDVKD. This CDR3 is built from 20 residues. Trimming took 0 bases from V and 0 from J; bases not matched to a gene: 8. The CDR3 DNA sequence: TGTGCCACCAGTGATTTGCCCACTAGCGGGAGCTTCGCGAACACCGGGGAGCTGTTTTTT. Its translation: CATSDLPTSGSFANTGELFF.

The V gene is TRBV9, the J gene TRBJ2-1; 10 positions agree with TRBD2. With V trimmed by 2 bases and J by 0 bases, 2 bases remained unmatched. The germline V gene encodes CDR1 SGDLS and CDR2 YYNGEE. This CDR3 comprises 16 residues. CDR3: CASSVSGGSSYNEQFF. The DNA for the CDR3 is TGTGCCAGCAGCGTTAGCGGGGGGAGCTCCTACAATGAGCAGTTCTTC.